This TCR beta chain derives from a study of blood T cell dynamics during melanoma immunotherapy. Study outcomes and limitations: Among sorted CD8+ subsets, immune-effector cells had the highest clonality and cell-free DNA similarity.

V was pared by 0 bases and J by 4 bases, with 16 bases between. Germline CDR1 reads MGHRA; CDR2 reads YSYEKL. The CDR3 consists of 17 residues. This sample's time point: week 3, after first cycle of checkpoint inhibitor. The CD3+ CD4- CD8+ CD45RA- CD45RO-high CD27- CCR7- memory phenotype defined TIE cells. Response was assessed by RECIST 1.1 at 12 weeks, except a couple of rapid progressors. The assay received all extracted DNA from sorted CD8+ subsets. Measured with immunoSEQ multiplex PCR; TCRdb has only the in-frame clones, and not every one. The sample contains about 2,000 clones, more than 65% of which appear only once. In the case of this clone: The antigen remains undetermined.

The sample consisted of CD8+ T cells from blood, taken from a patient treated with checkpoint blockade. The chain joins TRBV4-1 to TRBJ2-1, with D perhaps TRBD2 (7 bases). The TCR originated in a human donor with melanoma. The CDR3 spells CASSQDPSGEGYNEQFF. The CDR3 DNA is TGCGCCAGCAGCCAAGATCCCTCAGGGGAGGGATACAATGAGCAGTTCTTC.